The 3 T cell receptor beta chains below were found in one sample sequenced in a study of tumor-infiltrating lymphocytes in primary liver carcinoma. Each 20-30 mg portion of unsorted bulk tissue served as the source for co-extraction of RNA and DNA. Starting material of roughly 0.45 ug total RNA yielded TCR beta cDNA via a constant-region primer. Slightly modified ARM-PCR served as the procedure for the TCR beta libraries. These libraries came from three rounds of nested multiplex PCR. The first two PCR rounds, around 10 cycles each, used TRBV1-TRBV30 forward primers and a C-beta reverse primer. Each CDR3 protein gets one entry after TCRdb re-called the multiplex PCR reads with MiXCR. Of 99,000 or so distinct CDR3 sequences listed, approximately 78% are singletons. The sample consisted of liver tumor tissue from sampling region 3. Subset denoted: tumor region T3, left-lateral pole. Receptor source: a middle-aged man with primary liver carcinoma and hepatitis B virus infection.

This chain joins TRBV6-1 and TRBJ1-2; 7 positions agree with TRBD1. The CDR3 runs to 15 residues. Germline assignment: CDR1 MNHNS and CDR2 SASEGT. The trim removed 7 bases at V and 8 bases at J, leaving 16 bases unmatched. The CDR3 protein is CASIVFGTESDGYTF. Here the CDR3 DNA reads TGTGCCAGCATAGTTTTCGGGACAGAGTCTGACGGCTACACCTTC.

As for this clonotype: The conserved closing phenylalanine or tryptophan is absent in this CDR3, likely reflecting a read error. V gene TRBV4-1 combines with J gene TRBJ2-3, with 12 bases matching TRBD1. The CDR3 runs to 15 residues. Germline V gene data show CDR1 as MGHRA and CDR2 as YSYEKL. The CDR3 nucleotides read TGCGCCAGCAGCCAATCGGGACAGGGGGCCGATATGCAGTATTTA. Translating gives CASSQSGQGADMQYL.

Ten or more counts support this clonotype. This sequence joins TRBV10-3 and TRBJ1-4, with 7 bases matching TRBD1. Trimming removed 10 bases from V and 5 bases from J; junction bases left unmatched: 16. Germline V gene sequence: CDR1 ENHRY, CDR2 SYGVKD. The CDR3 length is 16 residues. The CDR3 DNA sequence: TGTGCCAGTCAAGGCGGCGCAGGGGGTGAGAATGAAAAACTGTTTTTT. It codes for CASQGGAGGENEKLFF.